Following are 27 T cell receptor beta chains from one sample sequenced in a study of CD8+ T cells in alopecia areata. Sequencing templates came from extracted RNA that was reverse transcribed into cDNA. Repertoires were generated with immunoSEQ multiplex PCR, while TCRdb's copy carries only in-frame clones and drops some. This table has around 250,000 clones, about two thirds appearing once. This material consisted of CD4+ T cells sorted from blood, taken at week 0. Every receptor here comes from a human donor with alopecia areata.

This rearrangement joins TRBV29-1 to TRBJ2-3, with D possibly matching TRBD1 (7 bases). Trimming took off 4 bases at V and 5 bases at J, with 13 bases between the two ends. The CDR3 contains 13 residues. Germline-derived CDR1 and CDR2 are SQVTM and ANQGSEA. CDR3: CSVGSQGGDTQYF. The CDR3 DNA reads as TGCAGCGTTGGATCTCAGGGGGGAGATACGCAGTATTTT.

CDR3 DNA: TGCAGCCCCCTGGTGGGGGATTCCTACAATGAGCAGTTCTTC. It translates to CSPLVGDSYNEQFF. V is TRBV29-1 and J is TRBJ2-1; D may be TRBD1 or TRBD2 (5 bases each). Trimming left V 8 bases short and J 1 base short, with 15 bases between. CDR1 is SQVTM and CDR2 is ANQGSEA in the germline V gene. This CDR3 has 14 residues.

This clone was seen more than once but under ten times. The V call is TRBV29-1, the J call TRBJ2-3; 8 nucleotides agree with TRBD1. The trim removed 7 bases at V and 0 bases at J, leaving 15 bases unmatched. CDR1 is SQVTM and CDR2 is ANQGSEA in the germline V gene. The CDR3 has 17 residues. The CDR3 DNA reads TGCAGCGGGGGGACAGGACACAGACCTTCTAGCACAGATACGCAGTATTTT. It translates to CSGGTGHRPSSTDTQYF.

This chain links TRBV27 with TRBJ1-4, with TRBD1 as a possible D gene (6 bases). In germline, CDR1 is MNHEY, CDR2 SMNVEV (reference sequence). V lost 6 bases to trimming and J lost 4 bases, with 12 bases between them. The CDR3 totals 14 residues. The CDR3: CASRARGGNEKLFF. The CDR3 nucleotides read TGTGCCAGCAGGGCCCGAGGGGGTAATGAAAAACTGTTTTTT.

This chain uses TRBV5-1 with TRBJ2-3; the D gene is possibly TRBD1 (7 bases). CDR1 and CDR2 from the germline V gene are SGHRS and YFSETQ. Trimming removed 0 bases at V and 2 bases at J, with 10 bases between. The CDR3 has 15 amino acids. The CDR3 bases are TGCGCCAGCAGCTTGGCCAGGGGGGTCACAGATACGCAGTATTTT. Its translation: CASSLARGVTDTQYF.

The chain has TRBV7-9 and TRBJ1-2, with D possibly being TRBD1 (5 bases). This CDR3 has 13 residues. CDR1 is SEHNR, CDR2 FQNEAQ, per germline (reference sequence). Trimming took 3 bases from V and 7 from J, leaving 12 bases between them. CDR3 loop: CASSFTREGGYTF. The CDR3 DNA reads as TGTGCCAGCAGCTTTACCAGGGAAGGTGGCTACACCTTC.

J is TRBJ1-6 and V is TRBV2, with 8 bases matching TRBD1. Germline V gives CDR1 SNHLY, CDR2 FYNNEI. V was clipped by 6 bases and J by 6 bases; unmatched bases: 7. The CDR3 is 15 residues long. The CDR3 nucleotides read TGTGCCAGCAGCCGCGACAGGGGCCTTAATTCACCCCTCCACTTT. Amino acids: CASSRDRGLNSPLHF.

The chain couples TRBV29-1 to TRBJ2-5; 7 positions agree with TRBD1. This CDR3 has 12 residues. Germline V gene data show CDR1 as SQVTM and CDR2 as ANQGSEA. V was clipped by 7 bases and J by 1 base; unmatched bases: 3. The CDR3 sequence is CSAGQVQETQYF. The CDR3 nucleotides read TGCAGCGCCGGACAGGTCCAAGAGACCCAGTACTTC.

DNA for the CDR3: TGTGCCAGCAGGAAGGACAGGGGGGGCCAAGAGACCCAGTACTTC. Protein product: CASRKDRGGQETQYF. This rearrangement joins TRBV2 to TRBJ2-5, with 10 bases identical to TRBD1. CDR1 SNHLY and CDR2 FYNNEI come from the germline V gene. V shed 6 bases, J shed 1 base, and the junction held 5 bases outside the gene matches. The CDR3 is 15 amino acids.

V gene TRBV2 combines with J gene TRBJ2-4; 9 bases align to TRBD1. V lost 4 bases, J lost 7 bases, and 5 bases stayed unmatched. The CDR3 is 14 amino acids. Looked up from germline, CDR1 is SNHLY and CDR2 is FYNNEI. The CDR3 DNA reads as TGTGCCAGCAGTGTGGGACAGGGAGGGAACATTCAGTACTTC. Its translation: CASSVGQGGNIQYF. The whole variable domain, remainder taken from reference TRBV2 and TRBJ2-4, is EPEVTQTPSHQVTQMGQEVILRCVPISNHLYFYWYRQILGQKVEFLVSFYNNEISEKSEIFDDQFSVERPDGSNFTLKIRSTKLEDSAMYFCASSVGQGGNIQYFGAGTRLSVL.

This chain uses TRBV5-1 with TRBJ2-7; tentative D call: TRBD1 (5 bases). The CDR3 spans 14 residues. V lost 0 bases and J 1 base, leaving 8 bases between the germline ends. Germline V gene data show CDR1 as SGHRS and CDR2 as YFSETQ. The chain's CDR3 is CASSLEGRSYEQYF. Here the CDR3 DNA reads TGCGCCAGCAGCTTGGAGGGGCGGTCCTACGAGCAGTACTTC. Full variable domain (outside the CDR3, taken from reference TRBV5-1 and TRBJ2-7): KAGVTQTPRYLIKTRGQQVTLSCSPISGHRSVSWYQQTPGQGLQFLFEYFSETQRNKGNFPGRFSGRQFSNSRSEMNVSTLELGDSALYLCASSLEGRSYEQYFGPGTRLTVT.

In regard to this clone: This specimen includes other DNA sequences encoding the same CDR3. The chain links TRBV29-1 to TRBJ2-7, with D unresolved. V was trimmed by 3 bases and J by 4 bases, leaving 7 bases between them. The CDR3 has 11 residues. Germline V gene sequence: CDR1 SQVTM, CDR2 ANQGSEA. The CDR3 region is CSVDLGYEQYF. CDR3 coding DNA: TGCAGCGTTGATTTGGGATACGAGCAGTACTTC.

This chain links TRBV9 with TRBJ2-2, with no clear D. Germline lookup yields CDR1 SGDLS and CDR2 YYNGEE. V shed 4 bases and J shed 7 bases, with 11 bases lying between them. CDR3 length: 13 amino acids. The CDR3 DNA reads TGTGCCAGCAGCAACCGTCGCGGCGGGGAGCTGTTTTTT. Translation gives CASSNRRGGELFF.

This clone has a handful of counts. V is TRBV29-1 and J is TRBJ2-7, with D perhaps matching TRBD1 (6 bases). Germline CDR1 and CDR2: SQVTM and ANQGSEA. CDR3 length: 11 residues. Trimming pared 4 bases from V and 5 bases from J, leaving 9 bases between. The CDR3 DNA reads as TGCAGCGTTGGGACAGTCCACGAGCAGTACTTC. As protein: CSVGTVHEQYF.

The chain recombines TRBV30 with TRBJ1-2; no clear D gene. The CDR3 consists of 13 residues. The ends were cut back, 0 bases at V and 2 bases at J, with 7 bases in the middle. The germline V gene encodes CDR1 GTSNPN and CDR2 SVGIG (reference sequence). CDR3 residues: CAWSVQSNYGYTF. CDR3 bases: TGTGCCTGGAGTGTGCAGTCCAACTATGGCTACACCTTC. The variable domain in full, completed from reference TRBV30 and TRBJ1-2, reads SQTIHQWPATLVQPVGSPLSLECTVEGTSNPNLYWYRQAAGRGLQLLFYSVGIGQISSEVPQNLSASRPQDRQFILSSKKLLLSDSGFYLCAWSVQSNYGYTFGSGTRLTVV.

The rearrangement joins TRBV5-6 to TRBJ2-2; TRBD1 matches 7 bases. V was pared by 2 bases and J by 3 bases, with 7 bases of the junction left unmatched. The CDR3 is made up of 16 amino acids. Germline CDR1 reads SGHDT; CDR2 reads YYEEEE. Here the CDR3 DNA reads TGTGCCAGCAGCTTTATCGGCAGGGGGTACACCGGGGAGCTGTTTTTT. Its protein is CASSFIGRGYTGELFF. The full variable domain, completed using reference TRBV5-6 and TRBJ2-2, is DAGVTQSPTHLIKTRGQQVTLRCSPKSGHDTVSWYQQALGQGPQFIFQYYEEEERQRGNFPDRFSGHQFPNYSSELNVNALLLGDSALYLCASSFIGRGYTGELFFGEGSRLTVL.

The chain employs TRBV30 and TRBJ1-6, with D unresolved. V was shortened by 0 bases and J by 7 bases, with 4 bases between the two germline ends. Per the germline V gene, CDR1 is GTSNPN and CDR2 is SVGIG (reference sequence). The CDR3 totals 12 residues. CDR3 region: CAWSVRNSPLHF. In DNA form, the CDR3 reads TGTGCCTGGAGTGTTAGGAATTCACCCCTCCACTTT.

The chain joins TRBV28 to TRBJ1-1; TRBD1 is a possible D gene (5 bases). The CDR3 has 13 amino acids. Germline lookup yields CDR1 MDHEN and CDR2 SYDVKM. With 5 bases removed from V and 4 bases from J, the gap between germline ends came to 11 bases. CDR3: CASSLQGGTEAFF. The CDR3 DNA sequence: TGTGCCAGCAGTCTTCAGGGAGGCACTGAAGCTTTCTTT.

The rearrangement joins TRBV29-1 to TRBJ2-5; D possibly matches TRBD1 or TRBD2 (5 bases each). The V end was cut by 6 bases, the J end by 0 bases, with 11 bases between. The CDR3 loop spans 13 amino acids. Germline CDR1 reads SQVTM; CDR2 reads ANQGSEA. The CDR3 DNA reads as TGCAGCGTCCGAGGGACCGACCAAGAGACCCAGTACTTC. Protein product: CSVRGTDQETQYF.

This sequence joins TRBV11-1 and TRBJ2-3, with D maybe TRBD1 (6 bases). The V gene's germline CDR1 is SGHAT and CDR2 FQDESV (reference sequence). The CDR3 loop spans 14 amino acids. V was clipped by 0 bases and J by 3 bases, with 7 bases between them. CDR3 nucleotide sequence: TGTGCCAGCAGCTTAGCCGGGACAACAGATACGCAGTATTTT. Translating it yields CASSLAGTTDTQYF.

V usage is TRBV27 and J usage is TRBJ2-1; 12 nucleotides match TRBD2. This CDR3 has 16 residues. V lost 5 bases and J lost 2; bases outside the gene matches: 4. Germline V gene data show CDR1 as MNHEY and CDR2 as SMNVEV (reference sequence). In DNA, the CDR3 is TGTGCCAGCAGTCCGGGACTAGCGGGCCCCTACAATGAGCAGTTCTTC. It yields the protein CASSPGLAGPYNEQFF.

The rearrangement uses TRBV25-1 and TRBJ2-4; 9 bases line up with TRBD1. CDR1 and CDR2 from the germline V gene are MGHDK and SYGVNS. There are 12 residues in the CDR3. Germline trimming cut 8 bases from V and 6 bases from J; bases unmatched to any gene: 2. CDR3: CASAGQGNIQYF. CDR3 sequence (DNA): TGTGCCAGCGCGGGACAGGGAAACATTCAGTACTTC.

The rearrangement uses TRBV19 and TRBJ1-2; the D is unclear. This CDR3 has 11 amino acids. V lost 9 bases and J 11 bases, leaving 16 bases between the germline ends. From germline, CDR1 is LNHDA and CDR2 SQIVND (reference sequence). The CDR3 DNA sequence: TGTGCCAGACGACTTACAGCACGGTACACCTTC. Its protein product is CARRLTARYTF.

The V gene is TRBV4-1, the J gene TRBJ2-2; TRBD1 is a possible D gene (6 bases). In germline, CDR1 is MGHRA, CDR2 YSYEKL. The CDR3 sequence is 16 residues long. With 1 base removed from V and 3 bases from J, the gap between germline ends came to 12 bases. The CDR3 nucleotides are TGCGCCAGCAGCCAAGGTTGGGGGCCGGACACCGGGGAGCTGTTTTTT. Translated: CASSQGWGPDTGELFF.

V is TRBV4-2 and J is TRBJ1-1, with 7 bases identical to TRBD1. The J segment lost 3 bases and the V segment lost 1 base, leaving 2 bases of the junction unmatched. CDR3 size: 14 residues. Germline V gene data show CDR1 as LGHNA and CDR2 as YNFKEQ. CDR3 protein: CASSQVTGDTEAFF. The CDR3 DNA is TGTGCCAGCAGCCAAGTTACAGGGGACACTGAAGCTTTCTTT.

In this sample, this clone turned up a few times. The chain uses TRBV5-1 and TRBJ2-7; 10 positions match TRBD1. The V segment lost 0 bases and the J segment 6 bases; nucleotides outside the gene matches: 3. The germline gives CDR1 SGHRS, CDR2 YFSETQ. This CDR3 is 14 amino acids long. The CDR3 DNA reads TGCGCCAGCAGCTTGGGGGACAGGGGTGGCGAGCAGTACTTC. It specifies CASSLGDRGGEQYF.

CDR3 bases: TGTGCCTGGAGAATACGGACTAACTATGGCTACACCTTC. Its translation: CAWRIRTNYGYTF. V and J are TRBV30 and TRBJ1-2, with unresolved D. The CDR3 totals 13 residues. Trimming cost V 3 bases and J 0 bases, with 8 bases left between them. CDR1 is GTSNPN, CDR2 SVGIG, per germline (reference sequence).